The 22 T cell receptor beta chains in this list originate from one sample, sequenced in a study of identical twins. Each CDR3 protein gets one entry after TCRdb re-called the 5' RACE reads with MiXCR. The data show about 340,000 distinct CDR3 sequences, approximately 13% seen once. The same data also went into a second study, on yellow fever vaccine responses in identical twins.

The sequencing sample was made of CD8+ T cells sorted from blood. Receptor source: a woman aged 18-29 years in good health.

The CDR3 loop reads CAIRSHLSRAEKKGDTQYF. The CDR3 nucleotides read TGTGCCATCAGGTCCCACCTTAGTCGAGCGGAGAAGAAGGGAGATACGCAGTATTTT. The chain carries TRBV7-8 and TRBJ2-3; D is perhaps TRBD2 (5 bases). The CDR3 runs to 19 residues. The germline V and J ends were trimmed by 10 bases and 5 bases, with 34 bases remaining between them. Germline V gives CDR1 SGHVS, CDR2 FQNEAQ.

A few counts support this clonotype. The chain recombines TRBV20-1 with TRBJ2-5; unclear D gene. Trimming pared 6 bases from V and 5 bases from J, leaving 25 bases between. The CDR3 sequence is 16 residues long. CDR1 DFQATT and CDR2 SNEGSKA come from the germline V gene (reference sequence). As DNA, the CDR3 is TGCAGTGCCCACCCCTACCAGAACAGCCTAAGGGAGACCCAGTACTTC. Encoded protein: CSAHPYQNSLRETQYF.

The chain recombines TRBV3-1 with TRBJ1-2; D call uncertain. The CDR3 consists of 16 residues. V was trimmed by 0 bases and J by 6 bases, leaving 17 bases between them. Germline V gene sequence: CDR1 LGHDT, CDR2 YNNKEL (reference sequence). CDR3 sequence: CASSQEVGLVLDGYTF. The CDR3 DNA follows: TGTGCCAGCAGCCAAGAGGTTGGGTTAGTCTTGGATGGCTACACCTTC.

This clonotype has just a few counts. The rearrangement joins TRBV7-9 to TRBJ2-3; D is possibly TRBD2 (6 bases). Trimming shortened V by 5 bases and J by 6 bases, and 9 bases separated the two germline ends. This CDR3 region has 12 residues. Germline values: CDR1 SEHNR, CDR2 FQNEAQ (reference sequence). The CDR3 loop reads CASSEAGDTQYF. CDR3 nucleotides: TGTGCCAGCAGCGAGGCGGGGGATACGCAGTATTTT.

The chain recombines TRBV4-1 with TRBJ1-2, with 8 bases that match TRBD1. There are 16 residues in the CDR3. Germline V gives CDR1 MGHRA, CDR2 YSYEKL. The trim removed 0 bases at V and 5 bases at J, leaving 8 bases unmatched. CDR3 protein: CASSQDYETGGYGYTF. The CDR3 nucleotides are TGCGCCAGCAGCCAAGATTATGAAACAGGGGGGTATGGCTACACCTTC.

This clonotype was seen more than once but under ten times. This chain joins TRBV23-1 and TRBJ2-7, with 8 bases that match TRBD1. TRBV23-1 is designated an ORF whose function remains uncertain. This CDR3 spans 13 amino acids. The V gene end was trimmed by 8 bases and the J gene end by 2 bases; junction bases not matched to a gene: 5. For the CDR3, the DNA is TGCGCCAGCGGGGGGACAGGAACCTACGAGCAGTACGTC. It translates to CASGGTGTYEQYV.

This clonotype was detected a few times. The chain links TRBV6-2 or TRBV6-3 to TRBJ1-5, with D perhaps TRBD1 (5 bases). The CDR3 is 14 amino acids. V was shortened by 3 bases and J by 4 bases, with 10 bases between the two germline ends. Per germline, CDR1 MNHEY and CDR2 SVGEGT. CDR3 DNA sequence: TGTGCCAGCAGTTATACAGGCTATAATCAGCCCCAGCATTTT. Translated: CASSYTGYNQPQHF.

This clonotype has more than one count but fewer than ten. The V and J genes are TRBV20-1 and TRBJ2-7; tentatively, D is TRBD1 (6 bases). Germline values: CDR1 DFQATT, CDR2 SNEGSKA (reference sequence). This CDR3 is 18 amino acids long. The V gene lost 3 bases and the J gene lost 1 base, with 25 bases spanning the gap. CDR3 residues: CSASPTYTDSFRSYEQYF. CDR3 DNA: TGCAGTGCTAGTCCAACCTATACGGACAGCTTTAGGTCCTACGAGCAGTACTTC.

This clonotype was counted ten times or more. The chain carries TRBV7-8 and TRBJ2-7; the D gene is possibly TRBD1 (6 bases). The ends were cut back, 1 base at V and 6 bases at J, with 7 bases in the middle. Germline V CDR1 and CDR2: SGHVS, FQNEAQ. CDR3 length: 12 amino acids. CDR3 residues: CASSLGGLEQYF. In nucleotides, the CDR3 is TGTGCCAGCAGCTTAGGGGGGCTCGAGCAGTACTTC.

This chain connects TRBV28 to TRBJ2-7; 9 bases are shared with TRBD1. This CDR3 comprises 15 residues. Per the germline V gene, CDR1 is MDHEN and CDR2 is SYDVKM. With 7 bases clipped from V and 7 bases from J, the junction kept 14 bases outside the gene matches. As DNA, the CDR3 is TGTGCCAGCACCAAAGAGACAGGGGGGGTGGGGGAGCAGTACTTC. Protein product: CASTKETGGVGEQYF.

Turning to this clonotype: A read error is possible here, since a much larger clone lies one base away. The CDR3 DNA reads TGTGCCAGCAGTCTTTCAGGCCCCCACGAGCAGTACTTC. This translates into CASSLSGPHEQYF. The chain recombines TRBV27 with TRBJ2-7; no definite D call. The CDR3 length is 13 residues. V shed 5 bases and J shed 5 bases, with 13 bases lying between them. Looked up from germline, CDR1 is MNHEY and CDR2 is SMNVEV (reference sequence).

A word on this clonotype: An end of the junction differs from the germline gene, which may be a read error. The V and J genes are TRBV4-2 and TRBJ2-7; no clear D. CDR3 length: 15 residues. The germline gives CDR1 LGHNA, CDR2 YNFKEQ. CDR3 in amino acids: CASSQGVGSTYKQYF. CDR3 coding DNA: TGTGCCAGCAGCCAAGGGGTGGGGTCCACCTACAAGCAGTACTTC.

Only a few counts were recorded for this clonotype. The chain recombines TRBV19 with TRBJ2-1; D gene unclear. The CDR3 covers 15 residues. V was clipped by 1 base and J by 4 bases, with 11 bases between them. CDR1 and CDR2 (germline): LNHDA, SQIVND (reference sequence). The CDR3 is CASSIGRALYNEQFF. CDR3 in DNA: TGTGCCAGTAGTATAGGAAGAGCCCTTTACAATGAGCAGTTCTTC.

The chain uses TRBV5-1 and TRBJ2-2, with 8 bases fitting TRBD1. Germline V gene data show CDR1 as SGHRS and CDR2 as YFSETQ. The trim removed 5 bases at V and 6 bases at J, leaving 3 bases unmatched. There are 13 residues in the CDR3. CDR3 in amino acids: CASRQGGAGELFF. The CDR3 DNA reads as TGCGCCAGCAGACAGGGGGGAGCCGGGGAGCTGTTTTTT.

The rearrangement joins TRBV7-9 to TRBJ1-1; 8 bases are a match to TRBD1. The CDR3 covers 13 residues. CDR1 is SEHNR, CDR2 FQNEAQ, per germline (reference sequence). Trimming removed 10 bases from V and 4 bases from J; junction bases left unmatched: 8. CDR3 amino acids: CATTDRVGTEAFF. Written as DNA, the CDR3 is TGTGCCACCACGGACAGGGTGGGCACTGAAGCTTTCTTT.

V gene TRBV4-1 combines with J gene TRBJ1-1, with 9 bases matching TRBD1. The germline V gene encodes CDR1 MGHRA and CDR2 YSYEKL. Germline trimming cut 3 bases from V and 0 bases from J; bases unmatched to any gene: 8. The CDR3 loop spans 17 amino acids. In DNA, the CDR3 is TGCGCCAGCAGCCACCCAGGACAGGGGAGGATGAACACTGAAGCTTTCTTT. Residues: CASSHPGQGRMNTEAFF.

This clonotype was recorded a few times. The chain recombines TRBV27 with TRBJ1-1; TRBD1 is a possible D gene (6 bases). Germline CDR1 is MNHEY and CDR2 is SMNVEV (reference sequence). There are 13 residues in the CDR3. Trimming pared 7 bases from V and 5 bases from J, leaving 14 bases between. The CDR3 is CASTQRGATEAFF. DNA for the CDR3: TGTGCCAGCACCCAAAGGGGGGCTACTGAAGCTTTCTTT.

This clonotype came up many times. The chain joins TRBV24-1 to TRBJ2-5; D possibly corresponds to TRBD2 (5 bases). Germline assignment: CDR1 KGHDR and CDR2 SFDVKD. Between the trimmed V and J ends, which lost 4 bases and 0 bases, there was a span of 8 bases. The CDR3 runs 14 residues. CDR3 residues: CATSDTGDQETQYF. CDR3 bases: TGTGCCACCAGTGACACCGGGGACCAAGAGACCCAGTACTTC.

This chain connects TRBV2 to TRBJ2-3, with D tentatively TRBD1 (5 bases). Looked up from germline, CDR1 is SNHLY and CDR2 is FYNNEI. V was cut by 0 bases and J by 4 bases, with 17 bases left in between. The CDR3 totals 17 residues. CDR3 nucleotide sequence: TGTGCCAGCAGTGAAGCGCTTGTCAGGGTTTCGGCAGATACGCAGTATTTT. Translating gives CASSEALVRVSADTQYF.

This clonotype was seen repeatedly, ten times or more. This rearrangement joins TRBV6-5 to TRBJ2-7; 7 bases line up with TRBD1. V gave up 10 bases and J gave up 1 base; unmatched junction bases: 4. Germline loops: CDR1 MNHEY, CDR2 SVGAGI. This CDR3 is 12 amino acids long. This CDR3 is CATSGQSYEQYF. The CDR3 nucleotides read TGTGCCACCTCGGGACAGTCCTACGAGCAGTACTTC.

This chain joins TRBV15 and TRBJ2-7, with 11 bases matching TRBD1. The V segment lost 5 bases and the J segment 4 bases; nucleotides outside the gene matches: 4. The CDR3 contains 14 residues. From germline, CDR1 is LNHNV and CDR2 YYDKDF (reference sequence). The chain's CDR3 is CATSLGTGGYEQYV. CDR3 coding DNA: TGTGCCACCAGCCTAGGGACAGGGGGATACGAGCAGTACGTC.

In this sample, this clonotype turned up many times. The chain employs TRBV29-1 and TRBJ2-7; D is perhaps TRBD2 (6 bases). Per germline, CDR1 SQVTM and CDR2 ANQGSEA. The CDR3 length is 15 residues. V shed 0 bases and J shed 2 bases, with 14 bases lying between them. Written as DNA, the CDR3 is TGCAGCGTTGAAGATCGTGGTAGCGGCCCCTACGAGCAGTACTTC. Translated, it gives CSVEDRGSGPYEQYF.